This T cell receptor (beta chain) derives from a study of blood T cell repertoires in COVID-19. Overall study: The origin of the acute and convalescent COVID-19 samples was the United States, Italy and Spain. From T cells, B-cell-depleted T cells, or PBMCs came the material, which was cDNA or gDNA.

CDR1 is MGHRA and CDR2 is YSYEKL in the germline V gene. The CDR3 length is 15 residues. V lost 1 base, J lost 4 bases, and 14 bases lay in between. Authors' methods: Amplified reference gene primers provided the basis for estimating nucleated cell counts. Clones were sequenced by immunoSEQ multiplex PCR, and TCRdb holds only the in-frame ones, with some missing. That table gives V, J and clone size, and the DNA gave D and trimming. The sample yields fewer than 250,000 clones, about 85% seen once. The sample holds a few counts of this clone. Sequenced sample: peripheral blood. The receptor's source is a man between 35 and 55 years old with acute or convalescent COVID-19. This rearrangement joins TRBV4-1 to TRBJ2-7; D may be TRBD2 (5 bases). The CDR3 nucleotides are TGCGCCAGCAGCCAAGGTCACCAGCGGCAATACGAGCAGTACTTC. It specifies CASSQGHQRQYEQYF.